The next 12 T cell receptor beta chains were all read from a single sample in a study of cytomegalovirus exposure and HLA in healthy donors. PCR involved 60 Vbeta and 13 Jbeta primers. Using immunoSEQ multiplex PCR, the repertoire was profiled, and TCRdb retains in-frame clones only, with some absent. This sample has 90,000 to 150,000 clones, with 80% to 90% found just once. Sequencing was performed on PBMCs. The origin of the receptors is a man in his forties in good health and CMV-seronegative.

This clone occurred a few times. The chain joins TRBV7-3 to TRBJ2-5; a weak D match, TRBD1 (8 bases). The CDR3 runs 13 residues. In germline, CDR1 is SGHTA, CDR2 FQGTGA. The V gene lost 5 bases and the J gene lost 5 bases, with 12 bases spanning the gap. The CDR3 DNA reads as TGTGCCAGCAGCCAACAGGGGGGGGAGACCCAGTACTTC. Translation: CASSQQGGETQYF.

The chain employs TRBV7-9 and TRBJ1-5; D is perhaps TRBD1 (6 bases). Trimming removed 2 bases from V and 5 bases from J, with 10 bases in between. This CDR3 has 14 residues. In germline, CDR1 is SEHNR, CDR2 FQNEAQ (reference sequence). The CDR3 nucleotides read TGTGCCAGCAGCTTAACAGGGTCTCATCAGCCCCAGCATTTT. This sequence encodes CASSLTGSHQPQHF.

The chain carries TRBV5-8 and TRBJ1-5, with D uncertain. The length of the CDR3 is 13 residues. Per germline, CDR1 SGHTS and CDR2 YDEGEE. V dropped 2 bases and J dropped 3 bases, with 6 bases sitting between them. In DNA, the CDR3 is TGTGCCAGCAGCTTTGGCAACAATCAGCCCCAGCATTTT. This codes for CASSFGNNQPQHF. Drawing the rest from reference TRBV5-8 and TRBJ1-5, the complete variable domain is EAGVTQSPTHLIKTRGQQATLRCSPISGHTSVYWYQQALGLGLQFLLWYDEGEERNRGNFPPRFSGRQFPNYSSELNVNALELEDSALYLCASSFGNNQPQHFGDGTRLSIL.

This chain connects TRBV19 to TRBJ2-5; 7 bases are shared with TRBD1. V trimming: 3 bases; J trimming: 3 bases; junction bases outside the gene matches: 4. CDR3 size: 14 residues. Germline lookup yields CDR1 LNHDA and CDR2 SQIVND (reference sequence). The CDR3 reads CASSILDREETQYF. CDR3 bases: TGTGCCAGTAGTATTCTTGACAGGGAAGAGACCCAGTACTTC. Drawing the rest from reference TRBV19 and TRBJ2-5, the complete variable domain is DGGITQSPKYLFRKEGQNVTLSCEQNLNHDAMYWYRQDPGQGLRLIYYSQIVNDFQKGDIAEGYSVSREKKESFPLTVTSAQKNPTAFYLCASSILDREETQYFGPGTRLLVL.

The chain is built from TRBV5-4 and TRBJ1-4; TRBD1 is a possible D gene (5 bases). Deletions cut 0 bases from V and 7 bases from J, with 13 bases between. Germline lookup yields CDR1 SGHNT and CDR2 YYREEE (reference sequence). This CDR3 comprises 15 residues. The DNA of the CDR3 is TGTGCCAGCAGCTTGGAAACAGGCCCGGGTGAAAAACTGTTTTTT. It specifies CASSLETGPGEKLFF.

The CDR3 reads CASSLTTGYTGELFF. CDR3 in DNA: TGTGCCAGCAGCTTAACTACAGGGTACACCGGGGAGCTGTTTTTT. The rearrangement links TRBV5-4 to TRBJ2-2, with a possible D match to TRBD1 (6 bases). V lost 2 bases and J lost 3, with 11 bases in between. This CDR3 is built from 15 residues. Germline values: CDR1 SGHNT, CDR2 YYREEE (reference sequence).

This chain connects TRBV12-5 to TRBJ2-3; a weak D match, TRBD1 (5 bases). The V gene lost 3 bases and the J gene lost 8 bases, with 27 bases spanning the gap. CDR1 LGHNT and CDR2 FRNRAP come from the germline V gene. The length of the CDR3 is 18 residues. CDR3 sequence reads: CASGFSLGQGSSWGTQYF. DNA of the CDR3: TGTGCTAGTGGTTTCTCCTTAGGGCAGGGTTCATCTTGGGGTACGCAGTATTTT.

This sequence joins TRBV27 and TRBJ2-7, with 7 nucleotides matching TRBD1. V lost 5 bases, J lost 10 bases, and 14 bases stayed unmatched. The CDR3 runs to 14 residues. Per germline, CDR1 MNHEY and CDR2 SMNVEV (reference sequence). CDR3 sequence reads: CASSPTLLQGPQYF. The CDR3 DNA reads as TGTGCCAGCAGTCCGACCCTTTTACAGGGGCCCCAGTACTTC.

The chain employs TRBV12-5 and TRBJ2-1; 10 nucleotides align to TRBD2. The V and J ends lost 4 bases and 6 bases, in that order; junction bases with no gene match: 6. The CDR3 is 15 residues long. Germline V CDR1 and CDR2: LGHNT, FRNRAP. CDR3 loop: CASGSPGLASNEQFF. CDR3 DNA: TGTGCTAGTGGTTCCCCGGGACTAGCGAGCAATGAGCAGTTCTTC.

This clone was found a few times. The chain links TRBV18 to TRBJ2-1; 10 bases match TRBD2. Trimming removed 0 bases from V and 10 bases from J; junction bases left unmatched: 9. Germline values: CDR1 KGHSH, CDR2 LQKENI. This CDR3 contains 16 residues. The CDR3 coding sequence is TGTGCCAGCTCACCACCTGTAGCGGGAGGTACAATCGAGCAGTTCTTC. Translation gives CASSPPVAGGTIEQFF.

This clone has only a few counts. V usage is TRBV25-1 and J usage is TRBJ1-6; D remains unclear. Germline CDR1 MGHDK, CDR2 SYGVNS. Trimming left V 6 bases short and J 10 bases short, with 22 bases between. This CDR3 is 16 amino acids long. The DNA for the CDR3 is TGTGCCAGCAGCGGCGACTTCGGCGACGGAAGATCACCCCTCCACTTT. Translated, it gives CASSGDFGDGRSPLHF. The variable domain in full, completed from reference TRBV25-1 and TRBJ1-6, reads EADIYQTPRYLVIGTGKKITLECSQTMGHDKMYWYQQDPGMELHLIHYSYGVNSTEKGDLSSESTVSRIRTEHFPLTLESARPSHTSQYLCASSGDFGDGRSPLHFGNGTRLTVT.

V is TRBV10-3 and J is TRBJ1-2; a possible D gene is TRBD1 (5 bases). This CDR3 region has 12 residues. The V end was cut by 4 bases, the J end by 2 bases, with 5 bases between. Germline V CDR1 and CDR2: ENHRY, SYGVKD. CDR3 nucleotides: TGTGCCATCAGTGGACAGAACTATGGCTACACCTTC. This gives the protein CAISGQNYGYTF.